These 18 T cell receptor beta chains share one sample of origin, sequenced in a study of control samples from healthy donors and cancer patients. Data came from immunoSEQ multiplex PCR; TCRdb stores just in-frame clones and leaves some out. The table has fewer than 200,000 clones, 85% to 90% seen once. The sample comprised blood. The receptors shown here come from a woman aged 25 to 39 in good health.

V is TRBV5-6 and J is TRBJ1-5; D may be TRBD1 (5 bases). Germline V lookup: CDR1 SGHDT, CDR2 YYEEEE. Trimming stripped 1 base from V and 0 bases from J, with 14 bases between. The CDR3 totals 17 residues. The CDR3, as DNA: TGTGCCAGCAGCTTGAGGTCAGGGATACATAGCAATCAGCCCCAGCATTTT. Protein sequence: CASSLRSGIHSNQPQHF.

This chain links TRBV30 with TRBJ1-5, with D possibly matching TRBD1 (6 bases). V was trimmed by 3 bases and J by 7 bases, leaving 19 bases between them. The CDR3 runs 15 residues. The V gene's germline CDR1 is GTSNPN and CDR2 SVGIG (reference sequence). The DNA for the CDR3 is TGTGCCTGGAGCCCGAGTCCGGGGGCTTGGCAGCCCCAGCATTTT. Translated, it gives CAWSPSPGAWQPQHF.

This rearrangement joins TRBV24-1 to TRBJ2-1; 12 nucleotides align to TRBD2. V trimming: 4 bases; J trimming: 6 bases; junction bases outside the gene matches: 9. Germline V gene lookup returns CDR1 KGHDR and CDR2 SFDVKD. The CDR3 loop spans 17 amino acids. The CDR3 bases are TGTGCCACCAGTGACCCCTCCGGGACTAGCGGGTTCAATGAGCAGTTCTTC. It encodes CATSDPSGTSGFNEQFF.

This clone was seen only once. The chain recombines TRBV27 with TRBJ1-5; a possible D gene is TRBD1 (6 bases). Germline CDR1 reads MNHEY; CDR2 reads SMNVEV (reference sequence). The CDR3 has 14 amino acids. V was trimmed by 6 bases and J by 1 base, leaving 10 bases between them. This CDR3 is CASRTRGSNQPQHF. DNA for the CDR3: TGTGCCAGCAGAACCAGGGGAAGCAATCAGCCCCAGCATTTT.

V usage is TRBV10-3 and J usage is TRBJ1-3, with D possibly matching TRBD1 (5 bases). This CDR3 has 14 residues. V gave up 3 bases and J gave up 2 bases, with 8 bases separating them. In germline, CDR1 is ENHRY, CDR2 SYGVKD. The CDR3 DNA reads as TGTGCCATCAGTGACAGGGCGACTGGAAACACCATATATTTT. This sequence encodes CAISDRATGNTIYF.

The chain joins TRBV2 to TRBJ2-1; perhaps D is TRBD1 or TRBD2 (6 bases each). This CDR3 has 14 residues. V was trimmed by 10 bases and J by 1 base, leaving 14 bases between them. CDR1 is SNHLY, CDR2 FYNNEI, per germline. CDR3 nucleotide sequence: TGTGCCATAAGTAGGAGGGGGTCCTACAATGAGCAGTTCTTC. It translates to CAISRRGSYNEQFF.

The rearrangement uses TRBV9 and TRBJ1-3; 9 bases map to TRBD1. Germline V gene sequence: CDR1 SGDLS, CDR2 YYNGEE. The J segment lost 8 bases and the V segment lost 4 bases, leaving 7 bases of the junction unmatched. CDR3 length equals 14 residues. The CDR3 region is CASSTTGGGHTIYF. The CDR3 nucleotides read TGTGCCAGCAGCACCACAGGGGGCGGACACACCATATATTTT. Using reference TRBV9 and TRBJ1-3 for the parts outside the CDR3, the full variable domain is DSGVTQTPKHLITATGQRVTLRCSPRSGDLSVYWYQQSLDQGLQFLIQYYNGEERAKGNILERFSAQQFPDLHSELNLSSLELGDSALYFCASSTTGGGHTIYFGEGSWLTVV.

The chain couples TRBV7-8 to TRBJ1-1; tentative D call: TRBD1 (6 bases). Germline V lookup: CDR1 SGHVS, CDR2 FQNEAQ. The CDR3 loop spans 17 amino acids. The V end was cut by 2 bases, the J end by 2 bases, with 18 bases between. The DNA for the CDR3 is TGTGCCAGCAGCTTACCCCGGGGGGCGGATTTAAACACTGAAGCTTTCTTT. Translated: CASSLPRGADLNTEAFF.

The V and J genes are TRBV29-1 and TRBJ2-3, with 13 bases identical to TRBD2. CDR1 SQVTM and CDR2 ANQGSEA come from the germline V gene. Trimming removed 7 bases from V and 0 bases from J; junction bases left unmatched: 7. This CDR3 spans 16 amino acids. CDR3 sequence: CSAEGLAGSSTDTQYF. CDR3 bases: TGCAGCGCCGAGGGACTAGCGGGGTCTAGCACAGATACGCAGTATTTT.

The chain uses TRBV5-6 and TRBJ2-1, with 7 bases matching TRBD1. The V gene end was trimmed by 3 bases and the J gene end by 11 bases; junction bases not matched to a gene: 8. CDR3 length: 13 residues. Germline V CDR1 and CDR2: SGHDT, YYEEEE. In nucleotides, the CDR3 is TGTGCCAGCAGCTCTACATCAGGGGGACAGCAGTTCTTC. This codes for CASSSTSGGQQFF.

The chain is built from TRBV14 and TRBJ2-1; D might be TRBD1 or TRBD2, each matching 5 bases. This CDR3 has 13 amino acids. The germline CDR1 and CDR2 sequences are SGHDN and FVKESK. Trimming cost V 4 bases and J 8 bases, with 12 bases left between them. CDR3 sequence reads: CASSPLPGHEQFF. CDR3 bases: TGTGCCAGCAGCCCACTCCCGGGGCATGAGCAGTTCTTC. Using reference TRBV14 and TRBJ2-1 for the parts outside the CDR3, the full variable domain is EAGVTQFPSHSVIEKGQTVTLRCDPISGHDNLYWYRRVMGKEIKFLLHFVKESKQDESGMPNNRFLAERTGGTYSTLKVQPAELEDSGVYFCASSPLPGHEQFFGPGTRLTVL.

This chain links TRBV4-1 with TRBJ1-5, with 8 nucleotides matching TRBD1. CDR1 is MGHRA and CDR2 is YSYEKL in the germline V gene. The CDR3 loop spans 16 amino acids. Trimming at V came to 0 bases and at J to 3 bases, leaving 4 bases not matched to a gene. DNA for the CDR3: TGCGCCAGCAGCCAAGATGGCAGGGGGCTCAATCAGCCCCAGCATTTT. Its protein is CASSQDGRGLNQPQHF.

The chain carries TRBV6-5 and TRBJ1-5; D not certain. Per germline, CDR1 MNHEY and CDR2 SVGAGI. This CDR3 has 11 amino acids. V was cut by 11 bases and J by 12 bases, with 17 bases left in between. Written as DNA, the CDR3 is TGTGCCCACGGGGAGGTCTTTGTCCAGCATTTT. It yields the protein CAHGEVFVQHF.

The V call is TRBV27, the J call TRBJ2-3, with TRBD2 identical over 12 bases. This CDR3 comprises 18 residues. Germline CDR1 and CDR2: MNHEY and SMNVEV (reference sequence). V lost 5 bases and J lost 4; bases outside the gene matches: 13. The CDR3 bases are TGTGCCAGCAGTCTGAGGACTAGCGGGACGGTGGCGGCAGATACGCAGTATTTT. Translation gives CASSLRTSGTVAADTQYF.

The chain joins TRBV7-8 to TRBJ1-1; 12 nucleotides align to TRBD1. The CDR3 contains 16 residues. The germline V gene has CDR1 SGHVS and CDR2 FQNEAQ. Trimming at V came to 5 bases and at J to 11 bases, leaving 15 bases not matched to a gene. The CDR3 is CASSPSIPGQGAGAFF. CDR3 nucleotide sequence: TGTGCCAGCAGCCCTAGCATCCCGGGACAGGGGGCTGGGGCTTTCTTT.

The V call is TRBV10-3, the J call TRBJ2-1, with 11 positions matching TRBD2. The V and J ends lost 10 bases and 0 bases, in that order; junction bases with no gene match: 8. Germline V lookup: CDR1 ENHRY, CDR2 SYGVKD. CDR3 size: 16 residues. CDR3: CATGLADSSSYNEQFF. In nucleotides, the CDR3 is TGTGCCACGGGACTAGCGGATTCCTCCTCCTACAATGAGCAGTTCTTC.

This sequence joins TRBV5-6 and TRBJ2-1; 9 bases agree with TRBD2. Trimming removed 3 bases from V and 4 bases from J; junction bases left unmatched: 2. CDR1 is SGHDT, CDR2 YYEEEE, per germline. There are 14 residues in the CDR3. This CDR3 reads CASSSLAGYNEQFF. The CDR3 bases are TGTGCCAGCAGCTCGCTAGCGGGATACAATGAGCAGTTCTTC. The full variable domain, completed using reference TRBV5-6 and TRBJ2-1, is DAGVTQSPTHLIKTRGQQVTLRCSPKSGHDTVSWYQQALGQGPQFIFQYYEEEERQRGNFPDRFSGHQFPNYSSELNVNALLLGDSALYLCASSSLAGYNEQFFGPGTRLTVL.

The chain couples TRBV21-1 to TRBJ2-7; the table's D call, TRBD2, was not checked against the DNA. TRBV21-1 is classified as a pseudogene. CDR3 length: 15 amino acids. The CDR3 here is CASSKGAAGGTEQYF. DNA of the CDR3: TGTGCCAGCAGCAAAGGGGCAGCGGGAGGTACCGAGCAGTACTTC.